This entry describes one T cell receptor beta chain. The antigen remains undetermined. Germline V lookup: CDR1 KGHSH, CDR2 LQKENI. CDR3 length equals 14 residues. V was pared by 2 bases and J by 0 bases, with 7 bases between. These data originate in a study of T-cell reconstitution after alpha-beta-depleted transplantation in children. Study-level findings and limits: The origin of alpha-beta T cells about two months after transplant was reportedly several hundred expanded graft clones. Fresh T-cell production supplied most of the T-cell counts and diversity seen one year after transplant. Some patients' high day-60 TCRbeta diversity was attributed to recipient cells surviving conditioning.

Preparation of the TCRbeta library involved a method that used unique molecular identifiers. TCRdb itself ran the PCR reads through MiXCR, one entry per CDR3 protein. Of about 500,000 distinct CDR3 sequences detected, about 10% appear once; the ten largest clones hold approximately 15%. This receptor was taken from a female patient aged 2-10 years who had a stem cell transplant for aplastic anemia, so the T cells may come from the graft donor. The rearrangement joins TRBV18 to TRBJ1-1; D not certain. The specimen was PBMCs, mostly from graft donor cells, collected 180 days after TCRalphabeta/CD19-depleted stem cell transplant. The CDR3 sequence: CASSPAGVNTEAFF. The CDR3 region has the DNA TGTGCCAGCTCACCAGCCGGAGTGAACACTGAAGCTTTCTTT.